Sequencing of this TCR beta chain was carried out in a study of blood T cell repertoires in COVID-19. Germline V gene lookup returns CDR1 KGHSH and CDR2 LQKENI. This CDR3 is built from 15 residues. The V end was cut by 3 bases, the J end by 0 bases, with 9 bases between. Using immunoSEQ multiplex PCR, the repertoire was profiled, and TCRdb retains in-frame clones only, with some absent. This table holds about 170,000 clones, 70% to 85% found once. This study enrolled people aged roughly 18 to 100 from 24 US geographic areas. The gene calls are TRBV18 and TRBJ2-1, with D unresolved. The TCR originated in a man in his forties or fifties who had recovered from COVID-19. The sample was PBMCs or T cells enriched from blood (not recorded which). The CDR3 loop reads CASSPNSVSYNEQFF. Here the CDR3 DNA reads TGTGCCAGCTCACCCAACTCTGTCTCCTACAATGAGCAGTTCTTC.